This T cell receptor (beta chain) was identified during a study of cytomegalovirus exposure and HLA in healthy donors. Trimming removed 6 bases from V and 4 bases from J, with 3 bases in between. The CDR3 sequence is 10 residues long. Germline V lookup: CDR1 SNHLY, CDR2 FYNNEI. It was with 60 Vbeta and 13 Jbeta primers that the PCR ran. The data were produced by immunoSEQ multiplex PCR, yet TCRdb's version contains in-frame clones alone and is incomplete. The sample has some 190,000 clones; 60% to 85% are singletons. The V gene is TRBV2, the J gene TRBJ2-5; D uncertain. Sequencing was carried out using PBMCs. This clonotype was obtained from a woman between 18 and 29 years old in good health and CMV-seronegative. Here the CDR3 reads CASRRETQYF. Here the CDR3 DNA reads TGTGCCAGCAGGCGAGAGACCCAGTACTTC.